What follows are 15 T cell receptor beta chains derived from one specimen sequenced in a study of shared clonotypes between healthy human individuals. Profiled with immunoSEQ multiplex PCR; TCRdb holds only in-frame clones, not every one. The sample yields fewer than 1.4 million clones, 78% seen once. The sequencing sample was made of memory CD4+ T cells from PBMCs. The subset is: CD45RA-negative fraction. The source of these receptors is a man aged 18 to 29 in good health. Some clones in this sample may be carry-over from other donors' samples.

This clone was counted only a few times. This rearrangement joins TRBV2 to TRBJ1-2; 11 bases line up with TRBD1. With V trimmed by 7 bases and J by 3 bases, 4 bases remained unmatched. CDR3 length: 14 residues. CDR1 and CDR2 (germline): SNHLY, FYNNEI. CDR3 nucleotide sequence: TGTGCCAGCACCGGACAGGGGGCGGACTATGGCTACACCTTC. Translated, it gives CASTGQGADYGYTF.

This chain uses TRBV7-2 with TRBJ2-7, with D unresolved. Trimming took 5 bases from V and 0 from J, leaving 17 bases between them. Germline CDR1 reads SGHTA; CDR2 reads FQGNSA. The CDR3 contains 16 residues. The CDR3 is CASSEFSAPLSYEQYF. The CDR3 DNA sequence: TGTGCCAGCAGCGAATTCTCAGCTCCCCTCTCCTACGAGCAGTACTTC.

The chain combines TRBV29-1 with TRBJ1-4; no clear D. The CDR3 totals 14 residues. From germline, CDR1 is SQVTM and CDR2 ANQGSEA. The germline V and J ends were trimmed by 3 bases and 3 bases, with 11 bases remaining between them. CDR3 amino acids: CSVDVGSANEKLFF. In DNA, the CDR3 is TGCAGCGTTGATGTAGGGTCGGCTAATGAAAAACTGTTTTTT. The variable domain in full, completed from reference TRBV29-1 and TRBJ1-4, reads SAVISQKPSRDICQRGTSLTIQCQVDSQVTMMFWYRQQPGQSLTLIATANQGSEATYESGFVIDKFPISRPNLTFSTLTVSNMSPEDSSIYLCSVDVGSANEKLFFGSGTQLSVL.

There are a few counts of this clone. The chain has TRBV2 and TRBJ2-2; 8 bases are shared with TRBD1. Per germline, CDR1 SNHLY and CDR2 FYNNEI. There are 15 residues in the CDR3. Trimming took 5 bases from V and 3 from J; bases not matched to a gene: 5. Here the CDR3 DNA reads TGTGCCAGCAGTTATGGACAGGGCTACACCGGGGAGCTGTTTTTT. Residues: CASSYGQGYTGELFF.

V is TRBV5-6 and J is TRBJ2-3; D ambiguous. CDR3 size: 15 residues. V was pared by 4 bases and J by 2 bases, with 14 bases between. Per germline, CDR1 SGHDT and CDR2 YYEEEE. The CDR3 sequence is CASSLSYSTTDTQYF. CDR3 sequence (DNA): TGTGCCAGCAGCCTATCATACAGCACCACAGATACGCAGTATTTT. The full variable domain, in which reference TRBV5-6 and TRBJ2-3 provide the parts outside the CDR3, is DAGVTQSPTHLIKTRGQQVTLRCSPKSGHDTVSWYQQALGQGPQFIFQYYEEEERQRGNFPDRFSGHQFPNYSSELNVNALLLGDSALYLCASSLSYSTTDTQYFGPGTRLTVL.

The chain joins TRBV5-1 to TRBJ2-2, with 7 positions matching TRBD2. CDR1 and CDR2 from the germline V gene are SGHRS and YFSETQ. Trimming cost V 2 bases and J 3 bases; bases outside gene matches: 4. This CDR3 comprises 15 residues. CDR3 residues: CASSLLAKDTGELFF. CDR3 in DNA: TGCGCCAGCAGCTTACTAGCGAAAGACACCGGGGAGCTGTTTTTT.

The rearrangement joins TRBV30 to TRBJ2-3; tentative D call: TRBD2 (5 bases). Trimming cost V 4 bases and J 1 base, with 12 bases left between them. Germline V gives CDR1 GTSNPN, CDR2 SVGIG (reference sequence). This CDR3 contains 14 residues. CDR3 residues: CAWNVLARTDTQYF. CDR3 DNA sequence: TGTGCCTGGAACGTCCTAGCACGCACAGATACGCAGTATTTT.

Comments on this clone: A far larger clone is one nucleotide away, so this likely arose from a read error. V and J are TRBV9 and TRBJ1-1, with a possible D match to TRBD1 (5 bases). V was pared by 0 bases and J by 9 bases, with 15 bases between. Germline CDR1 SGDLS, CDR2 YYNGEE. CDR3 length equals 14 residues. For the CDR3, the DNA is TGTGCCAGCAGCGTAGTTATGGGGCGGACTAAAGCTTTCTTT. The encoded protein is CASSVVMGRTKAFF.

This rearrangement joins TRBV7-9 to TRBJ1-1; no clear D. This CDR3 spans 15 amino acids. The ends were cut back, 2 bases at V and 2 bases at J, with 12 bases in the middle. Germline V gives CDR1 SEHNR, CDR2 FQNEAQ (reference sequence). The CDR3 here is CASSLNWGHNTEAFF. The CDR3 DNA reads TGTGCCAGCAGCTTAAATTGGGGTCATAACACTGAAGCTTTCTTT.

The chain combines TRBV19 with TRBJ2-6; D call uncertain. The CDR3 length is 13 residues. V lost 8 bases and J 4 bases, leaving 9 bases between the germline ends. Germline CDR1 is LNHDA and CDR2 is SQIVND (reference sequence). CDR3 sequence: CASGSPGANVLTF. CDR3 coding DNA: TGTGCCAGTGGCAGTCCCGGGGCCAACGTCCTGACTTTC.

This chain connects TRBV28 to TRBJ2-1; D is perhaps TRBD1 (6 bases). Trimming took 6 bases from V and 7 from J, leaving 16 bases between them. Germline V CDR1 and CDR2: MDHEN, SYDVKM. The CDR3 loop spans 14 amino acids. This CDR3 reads CASSSNRVLNEQFF. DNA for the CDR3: TGTGCCAGCAGCTCCAACAGGGTCCTAAATGAGCAGTTCTTC.

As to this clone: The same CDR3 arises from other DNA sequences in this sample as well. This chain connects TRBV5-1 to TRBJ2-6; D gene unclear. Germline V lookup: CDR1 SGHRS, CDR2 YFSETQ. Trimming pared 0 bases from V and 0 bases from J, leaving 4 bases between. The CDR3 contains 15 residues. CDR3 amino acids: CASSLESSGANVLTF. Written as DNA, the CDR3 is TGCGCCAGCAGCTTGGAGAGCTCTGGGGCCAACGTCCTGACTTTC.

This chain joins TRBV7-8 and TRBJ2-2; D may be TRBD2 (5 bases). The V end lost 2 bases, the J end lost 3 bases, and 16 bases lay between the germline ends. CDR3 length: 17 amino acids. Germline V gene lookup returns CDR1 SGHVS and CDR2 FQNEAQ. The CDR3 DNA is TGTGCCAGCAGCTTATCGTACCTAGCATTGGACACCGGGGAGCTGTTTTTT. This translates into CASSLSYLALDTGELFF.

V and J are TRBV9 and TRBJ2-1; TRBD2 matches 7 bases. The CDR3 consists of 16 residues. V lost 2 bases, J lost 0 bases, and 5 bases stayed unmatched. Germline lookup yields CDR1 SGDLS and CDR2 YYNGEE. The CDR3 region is CASSVTSATSYNEQFF. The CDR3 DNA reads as TGTGCCAGCAGCGTTACTAGCGCGACCTCCTACAATGAGCAGTTCTTC. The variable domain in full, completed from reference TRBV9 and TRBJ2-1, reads DSGVTQTPKHLITATGQRVTLRCSPRSGDLSVYWYQQSLDQGLQFLIQYYNGEERAKGNILERFSAQQFPDLHSELNLSSLELGDSALYFCASSVTSATSYNEQFFGPGTRLTVL.

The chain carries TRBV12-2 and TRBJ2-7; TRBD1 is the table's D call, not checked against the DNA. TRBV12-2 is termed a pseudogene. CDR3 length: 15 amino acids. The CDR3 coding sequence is TGTGCAAGTCGCTCACAGGGGTCTATGCCCCGGGAGCAGTACTTC. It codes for CASRSQGSMPREQYF.